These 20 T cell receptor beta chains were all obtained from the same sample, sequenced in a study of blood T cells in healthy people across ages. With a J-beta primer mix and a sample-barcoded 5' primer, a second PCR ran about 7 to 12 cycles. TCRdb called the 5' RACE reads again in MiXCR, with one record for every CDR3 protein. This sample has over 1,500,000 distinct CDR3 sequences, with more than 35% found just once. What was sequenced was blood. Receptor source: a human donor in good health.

CDR3 bases: TGCGCCAGCAGCCAGGGGTGGGTTCAGGGAACCTACAATGAGCAGTTCTTC. This gives the protein CASSQGWVQGTYNEQFF. This chain connects TRBV4-3 to TRBJ2-1, with a tentative D call TRBD1 (5 bases). Germline CDR1 is LGHNA and CDR2 is YSLEER. Trimming left V 3 bases short and J 2 bases short, with 17 bases between. CDR3 length equals 17 residues.

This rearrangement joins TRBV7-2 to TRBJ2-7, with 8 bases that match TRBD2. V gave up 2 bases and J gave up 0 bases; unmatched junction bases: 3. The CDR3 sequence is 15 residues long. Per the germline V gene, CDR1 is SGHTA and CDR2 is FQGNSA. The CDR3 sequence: CASSLPGGLSYEQYF. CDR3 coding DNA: TGTGCCAGCAGCTTACCGGGGGGGCTCTCCTACGAGCAGTACTTC.

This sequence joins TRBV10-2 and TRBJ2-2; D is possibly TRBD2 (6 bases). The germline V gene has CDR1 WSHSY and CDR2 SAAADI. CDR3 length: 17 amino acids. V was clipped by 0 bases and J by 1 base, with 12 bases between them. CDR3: CASSESIGRLNTGELFF. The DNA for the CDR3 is TGCGCCAGCAGTGAGTCGATCGGGAGATTGAACACCGGGGAGCTGTTTTTT.

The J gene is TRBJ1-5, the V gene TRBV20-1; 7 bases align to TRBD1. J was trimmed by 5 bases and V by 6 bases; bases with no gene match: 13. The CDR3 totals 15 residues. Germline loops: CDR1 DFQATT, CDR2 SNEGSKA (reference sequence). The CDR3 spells CSALQGGESYQPQHF. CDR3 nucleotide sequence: TGCAGTGCCCTTCAGGGGGGCGAGTCGTATCAGCCCCAGCATTTT.

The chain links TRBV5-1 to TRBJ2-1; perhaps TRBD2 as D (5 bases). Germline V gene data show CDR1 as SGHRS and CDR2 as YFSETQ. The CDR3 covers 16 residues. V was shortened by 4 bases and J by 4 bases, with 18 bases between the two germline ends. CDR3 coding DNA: TGCGCCAGCAGCCTGGAACTAGGTACAGCTTACAATGAGCAGTTCTTC. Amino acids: CASSLELGTAYNEQFF.

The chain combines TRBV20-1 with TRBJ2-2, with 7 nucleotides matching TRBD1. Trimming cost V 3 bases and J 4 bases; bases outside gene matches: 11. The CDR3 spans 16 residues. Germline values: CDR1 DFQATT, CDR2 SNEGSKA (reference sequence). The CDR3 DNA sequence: TGCAGTGCTAGGGCCCGAAACAGGGGAAGCACCGGGGAGCTGTTTTTT. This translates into CSARARNRGSTGELFF.

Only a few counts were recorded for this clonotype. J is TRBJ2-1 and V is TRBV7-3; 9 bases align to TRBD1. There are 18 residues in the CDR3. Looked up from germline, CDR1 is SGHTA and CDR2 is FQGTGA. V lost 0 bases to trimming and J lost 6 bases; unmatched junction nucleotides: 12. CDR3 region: CASSLTPHRGRSTNEQFF. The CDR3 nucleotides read TGTGCCAGCAGCTTAACACCCCACAGGGGGCGAAGTACCAATGAGCAGTTCTTC.

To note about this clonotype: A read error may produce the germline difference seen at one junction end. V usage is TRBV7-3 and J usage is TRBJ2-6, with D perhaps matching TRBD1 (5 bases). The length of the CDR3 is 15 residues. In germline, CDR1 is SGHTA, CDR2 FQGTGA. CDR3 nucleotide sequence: TGTGCCAGCAGCCCGCGGAACTCTGGGGCCAGCGTCCTGACTTTC. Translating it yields CASSPRNSGASVLTF.

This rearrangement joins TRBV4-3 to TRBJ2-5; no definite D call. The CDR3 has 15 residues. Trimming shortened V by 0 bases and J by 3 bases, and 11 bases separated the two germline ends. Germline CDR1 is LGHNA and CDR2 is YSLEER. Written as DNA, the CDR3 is TGCGCCAGCAGCCAAGAAGGACCGTCTAAAGAGACCCAGTACTTC. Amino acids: CASSQEGPSKETQYF.

The CDR3 reads CASSLGQRGSPLHF. CDR3 nucleotides: TGTGCCAGCAGCTTGGGACAGCGAGGGTCACCCCTCCACTTT. The J gene is TRBJ1-6, the V gene TRBV5-6; tentatively, D is TRBD1 (5 bases). Looked up from germline, CDR1 is SGHDT and CDR2 is YYEEEE. CDR3 size: 14 residues. Between the trimmed V and J ends, which lost 0 bases and 10 bases, there was a span of 11 bases.

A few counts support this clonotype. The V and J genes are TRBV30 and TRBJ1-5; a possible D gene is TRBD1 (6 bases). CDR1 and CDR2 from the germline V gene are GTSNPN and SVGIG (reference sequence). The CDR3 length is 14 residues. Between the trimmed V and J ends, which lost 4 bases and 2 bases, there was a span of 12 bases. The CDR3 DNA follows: TGTGCCTGGACAGGGGAAATGGGCAATCAGCCCCAGCATTTT. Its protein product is CAWTGEMGNQPQHF.

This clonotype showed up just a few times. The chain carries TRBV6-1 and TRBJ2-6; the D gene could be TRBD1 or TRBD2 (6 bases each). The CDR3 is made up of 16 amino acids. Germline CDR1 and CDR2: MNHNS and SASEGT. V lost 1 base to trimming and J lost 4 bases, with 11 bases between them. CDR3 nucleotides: TGTGCCAGCAGTGAAGTTCGGGGGCCCGGGGCCAACGTCCTGACTTTC. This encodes CASSEVRGPGANVLTF.

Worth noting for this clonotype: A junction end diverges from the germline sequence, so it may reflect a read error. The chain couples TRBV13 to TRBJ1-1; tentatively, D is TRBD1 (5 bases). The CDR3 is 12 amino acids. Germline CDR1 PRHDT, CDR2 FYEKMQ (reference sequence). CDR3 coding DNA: TGTGCCAGTAGCTTGGATCGGGGGTTCGCTTTCTTT. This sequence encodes CASSLDRGFAFF.

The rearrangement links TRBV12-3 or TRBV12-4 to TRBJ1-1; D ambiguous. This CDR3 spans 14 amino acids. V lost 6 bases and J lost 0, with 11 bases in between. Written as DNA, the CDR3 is TGTGCCAGCAGCCCCTCCATAATGAACACTGAAGCTTTCTTT. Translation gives CASSPSIMNTEAFF.

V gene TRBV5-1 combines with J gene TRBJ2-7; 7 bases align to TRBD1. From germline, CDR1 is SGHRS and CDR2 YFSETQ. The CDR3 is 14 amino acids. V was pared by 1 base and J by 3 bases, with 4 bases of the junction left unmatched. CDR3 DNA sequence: TGCGCCAGCAGCTTGTTCGGACAGGACTACGAGCAGTACTTC. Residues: CASSLFGQDYEQYF.

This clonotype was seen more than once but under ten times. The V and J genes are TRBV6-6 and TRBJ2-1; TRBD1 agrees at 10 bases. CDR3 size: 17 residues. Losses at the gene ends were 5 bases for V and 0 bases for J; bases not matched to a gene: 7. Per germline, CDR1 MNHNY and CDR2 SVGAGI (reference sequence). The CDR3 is CASSQTRTGGSYNEQFF. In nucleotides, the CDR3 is TGTGCCAGCAGTCAAACCCGGACAGGGGGCTCCTACAATGAGCAGTTCTTC.

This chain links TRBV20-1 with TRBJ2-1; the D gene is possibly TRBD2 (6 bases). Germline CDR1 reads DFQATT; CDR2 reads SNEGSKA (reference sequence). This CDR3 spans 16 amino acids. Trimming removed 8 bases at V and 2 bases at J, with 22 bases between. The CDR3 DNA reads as TGCAGTCTAGAGCCGGGACTTCCACTCGCCTACAATGAGCAGTTCTTC. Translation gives CSLEPGLPLAYNEQFF.

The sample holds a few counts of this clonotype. The CDR3 sequence is CSVELDFYEQYF. The CDR3 region has the DNA TGCAGCGTTGAGTTGGATTTCTACGAGCAGTACTTC. This chain links TRBV29-1 with TRBJ2-7, with D unclear. The CDR3 extends over 12 amino acids. Germline CDR1 reads SQVTM; CDR2 reads ANQGSEA. The V end was cut by 3 bases, the J end by 3 bases, with 9 bases between.

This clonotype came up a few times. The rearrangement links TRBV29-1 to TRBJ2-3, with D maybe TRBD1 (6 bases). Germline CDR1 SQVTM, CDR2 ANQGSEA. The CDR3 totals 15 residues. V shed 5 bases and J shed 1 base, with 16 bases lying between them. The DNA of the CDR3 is TGCAGCGTTACCCCGCAGGGGCCTCGCACAGATACGCAGTATTTT. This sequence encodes CSVTPQGPRTDTQYF.

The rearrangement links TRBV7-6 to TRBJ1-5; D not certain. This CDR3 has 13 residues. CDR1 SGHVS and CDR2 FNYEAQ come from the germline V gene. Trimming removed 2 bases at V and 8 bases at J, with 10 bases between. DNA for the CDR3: TGTGCCAGCAGCTTACGGGTATATGAGCCCCAGCATTTT. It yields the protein CASSLRVYEPQHF.